These 10 T cell receptor beta chains were all obtained from the same sample, sequenced in a study of shared clonotypes between healthy human individuals (dated by TCRdb to the early 2020s). The protocol used for the library was the immunoSEQ multiplex PCR assay. Sourced from immuneACCESS, this table was stored by TCRdb with only in-frame sequences that have V and J called. A share of the clones is absent; for the studies checked, an unresolved V gene accounts for under half, and the remainder has no known explanation. Across this sample there are about 470,000 clones, with about four fifths seen only once. The ten largest clones add up to around 13% of the sample. The sequencing sample was made of PBMCs. These receptors were obtained from a woman in her forties in good health. Some clones in this sample may be carry-over from other donors' samples.

This chain links TRBV19 with TRBJ2-7, with 9 bases that match TRBD2. Trimming removed 2 bases from V and 2 bases from J; junction bases left unmatched: 4. This CDR3 region has 15 residues. The germline V gene encodes CDR1 LNHDA and CDR2 SQIVND (reference sequence). The CDR3 loop reads CASSISAGGTYEQYF. DNA for the CDR3: TGTGCCAGTAGTATATCAGCGGGAGGTACCTACGAGCAGTACTTC.

This clone was picked up many times. The chain couples TRBV19 to TRBJ1-2; D possibly corresponds to TRBD1 (5 bases). V was shortened by 7 bases and J by 8 bases, with 20 bases between the two germline ends. Germline V gene data show CDR1 as LNHDA and CDR2 as SQIVND (reference sequence). This CDR3 contains 14 residues. The DNA for the CDR3 is TGTGCCAGTACCGCCCGAGGAGGGGATGGAGGCTACACCTTC. It translates to CASTARGGDGGYTF.

J is TRBJ1-5 and V is TRBV4-2; 8 bases agree with TRBD1. CDR1 is LGHNA, CDR2 YNFKEQ, per germline. The CDR3 runs to 16 residues. V was pared by 4 bases and J by 7 bases, with 12 bases of the junction left unmatched. The CDR3 coding sequence is TGTGCCAGCAGCCTGCAGCTTGGACAGGGTGACCAGCCCCAGCATTTT. Translation gives CASSLQLGQGDQPQHF.

The gene calls are TRBV11-1 and TRBJ2-7; maybe TRBD1 (7 bases). The CDR3 totals 14 residues. The germline V and J ends were trimmed by 5 bases and 6 bases, with 17 bases remaining between them. Germline V gene data show CDR1 as SGHAT and CDR2 as FQDESV (reference sequence). DNA for the CDR3: TGTGCCAGCAGCCCCGAGGGGGCGGGATCCGAGCAGTACTTC. This codes for CASSPEGAGSEQYF.

This clone was seen a handful of times. This rearrangement joins TRBV11-2 to TRBJ1-2; D is unclear. CDR3 length equals 11 residues. V was pared by 5 bases and J by 12 bases, with 13 bases between. Germline V gene sequence: CDR1 SGHAT, CDR2 FQNNGV. This chain's CDR3 is CASSRLGVHTF. CDR3 coding DNA: TGTGCCAGCAGCCGCCTAGGTGTCCACACCTTC.

This chain uses TRBV5-1 with TRBJ2-1, with unresolved D. Germline V lookup: CDR1 SGHRS, CDR2 YFSETQ. This CDR3 contains 15 residues. V dropped 0 bases and J dropped 0 bases, with 7 bases sitting between them. The CDR3 loop reads CASSLDHSSYNEQFF. CDR3 sequence (DNA): TGCGCCAGCAGCTTGGATCATAGCTCCTACAATGAGCAGTTCTTC.

A few counts support this clone. The rearrangement uses TRBV28 and TRBJ2-2; D is undetermined. Germline-derived CDR1 and CDR2 are MDHEN and SYDVKM. V gave up 2 bases and J gave up 1 base, with 5 bases separating them. The CDR3 covers 14 residues. The CDR3, as DNA: TGTGCCAGCAGTTTACAGCAGAACACCGGGGAGCTGTTTTTT. Protein: CASSLQQNTGELFF.

The genes are TRBV28 and TRBJ2-1; 8 nucleotides agree with TRBD1. V was clipped by 3 bases and J by 4 bases; unmatched bases: 8. CDR1 MDHEN and CDR2 SYDVKM come from the germline V gene. The CDR3 consists of 16 residues. CDR3 DNA sequence: TGTGCCAGCAGTTTTCTTCTGGGACAGGAATACAATGAGCAGTTCTTC. Translation: CASSFLLGQEYNEQFF. Full variable domain (rest looked up from reference TRBV28 and TRBJ2-1): DVKVTQSSRYLVKRTGEKVFLECVQDMDHENMFWYRQDPGLGLRLIYFSYDVKMKEKGDIPEGYSVSREKKERFSLILESASTNQTSMYLCASSFLLGQEYNEQFFGPGTRLTVL.

This clone has a handful of counts. Other nucleotide sequences in the sample specify the same CDR3. The chain joins TRBV5-6 to TRBJ1-4; a possible D gene is TRBD1 (6 bases). This CDR3 comprises 15 residues. Germline-derived CDR1 and CDR2 are SGHDT and YYEEEE. Trimming took off 5 bases at V and 3 bases at J, with 14 bases between the two ends. The CDR3 region has the DNA TGTGCCAGCAGGTCTGCCGGGACATCTAATGAAAAACTGTTTTTT. This translates into CASRSAGTSNEKLFF.

This clone was detected ten times or more. The V call is TRBV5-8, the J call TRBJ2-7; possible D gene TRBD1, 5 bases. Trimming left V 1 base short and J 0 bases short, with 5 bases between. This CDR3 region has 13 residues. Germline V gene lookup returns CDR1 SGHTS and CDR2 YDEGEE. CDR3 residues: CASSLQGSYEQYF. As DNA, the CDR3 is TGTGCCAGCAGCTTGCAGGGCTCCTACGAGCAGTACTTC.